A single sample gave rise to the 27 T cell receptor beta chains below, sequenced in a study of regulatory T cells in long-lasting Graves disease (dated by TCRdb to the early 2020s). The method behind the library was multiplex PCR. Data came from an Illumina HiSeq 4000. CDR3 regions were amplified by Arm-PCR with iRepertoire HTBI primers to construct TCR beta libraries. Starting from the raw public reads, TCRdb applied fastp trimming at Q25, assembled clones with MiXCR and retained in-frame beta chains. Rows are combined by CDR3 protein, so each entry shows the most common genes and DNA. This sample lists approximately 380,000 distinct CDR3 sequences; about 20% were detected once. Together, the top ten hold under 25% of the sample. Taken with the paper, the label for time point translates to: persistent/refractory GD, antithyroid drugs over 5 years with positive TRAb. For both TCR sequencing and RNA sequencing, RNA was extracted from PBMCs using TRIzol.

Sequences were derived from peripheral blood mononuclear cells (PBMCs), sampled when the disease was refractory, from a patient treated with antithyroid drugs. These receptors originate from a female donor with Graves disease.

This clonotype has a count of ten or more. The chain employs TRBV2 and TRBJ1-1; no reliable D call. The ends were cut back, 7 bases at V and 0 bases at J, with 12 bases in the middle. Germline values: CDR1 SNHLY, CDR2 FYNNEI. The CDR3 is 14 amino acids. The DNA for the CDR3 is TGTGCCAGCACCGAAAGGCAGGTGAACACTGAAGCTTTCTTT. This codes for CASTERQVNTEAFF.

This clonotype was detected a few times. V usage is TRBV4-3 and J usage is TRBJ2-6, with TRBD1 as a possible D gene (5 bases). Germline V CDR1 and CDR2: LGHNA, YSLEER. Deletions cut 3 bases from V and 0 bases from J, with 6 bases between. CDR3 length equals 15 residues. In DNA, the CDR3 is TGCGCCAGCAGCCAGGACATCTCTGGGGCCAACGTCCTGACTTTC. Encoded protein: CASSQDISGANVLTF.

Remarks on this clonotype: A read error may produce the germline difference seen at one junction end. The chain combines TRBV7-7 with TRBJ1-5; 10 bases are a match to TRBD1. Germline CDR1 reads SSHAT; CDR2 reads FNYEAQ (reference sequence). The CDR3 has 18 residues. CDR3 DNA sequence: TGTGCTAGCAGCTTAATGGGGACAGGGGCCTATAGCAATCAGCCCCAGCATTTT. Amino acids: CASSLMGTGAYSNQPQHF.

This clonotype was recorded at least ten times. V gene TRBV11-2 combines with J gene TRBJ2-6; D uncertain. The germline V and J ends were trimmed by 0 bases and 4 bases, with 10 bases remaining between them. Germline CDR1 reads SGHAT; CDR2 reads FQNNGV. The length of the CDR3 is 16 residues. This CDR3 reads CASSLDRQRGANVLTF. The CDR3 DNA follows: TGTGCCAGCAGCTTAGATAGGCAACGAGGGGCCAACGTCCTGACTTTC.

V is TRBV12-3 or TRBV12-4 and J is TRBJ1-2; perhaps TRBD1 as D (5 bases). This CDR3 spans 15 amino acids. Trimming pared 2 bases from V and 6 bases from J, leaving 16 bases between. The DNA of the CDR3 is TGTGCCAGCAGTTTAAGAAGGAGGGCAGGGCATGGCTACACCTTC. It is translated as CASSLRRRAGHGYTF.

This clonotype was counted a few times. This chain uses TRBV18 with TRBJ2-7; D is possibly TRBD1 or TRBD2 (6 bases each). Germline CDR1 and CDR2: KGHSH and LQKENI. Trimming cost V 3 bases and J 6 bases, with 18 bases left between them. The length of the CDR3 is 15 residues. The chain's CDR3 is CASSPNARGLSEQYF. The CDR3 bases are TGTGCCAGCTCACCGAACGCACGGGGGCTCTCCGAGCAGTACTTC. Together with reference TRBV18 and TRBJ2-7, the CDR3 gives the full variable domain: NAGVMQNPRHLVRRRGQEARLRCSPMKGHSHVYWYRQLPEEGLKFMVYLQKENIIDESGMPKERFSAEFPKEGPSILRIQQVVRGDSAAYFCASSPNARGLSEQYFGPGTRLTVT.

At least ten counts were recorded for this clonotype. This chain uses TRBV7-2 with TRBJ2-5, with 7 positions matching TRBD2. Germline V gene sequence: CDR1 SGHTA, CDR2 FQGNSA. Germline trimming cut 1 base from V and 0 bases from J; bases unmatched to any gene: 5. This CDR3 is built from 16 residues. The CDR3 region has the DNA TGTGCCAGCAGCTTAGTACCGGGAGGCTACCAAGAGACCCAGTACTTC. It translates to CASSLVPGGYQETQYF.

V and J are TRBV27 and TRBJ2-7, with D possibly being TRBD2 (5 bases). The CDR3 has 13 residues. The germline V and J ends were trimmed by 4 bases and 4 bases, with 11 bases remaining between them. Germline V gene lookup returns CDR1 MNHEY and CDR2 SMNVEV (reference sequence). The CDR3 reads CASSSGNLYEQYF. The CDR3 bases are TGTGCCAGCAGTTCCGGGAATTTGTACGAGCAGTACTTC.

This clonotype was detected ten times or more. The CDR3 loop is CASSLAPGTGFPYEQYF. The DNA for the CDR3 is TGTGCCAGCAGCTTAGCGCCCGGGACAGGGTTTCCCTACGAGCAGTACTTC. The genes are TRBV7-9 and TRBJ2-7, with 9 bases fitting TRBD1. The V and J ends lost 0 bases and 2 bases, in that order; junction bases with no gene match: 8. The CDR3 totals 17 residues. CDR1 is SEHNR, CDR2 FQNEAQ, per germline (reference sequence).

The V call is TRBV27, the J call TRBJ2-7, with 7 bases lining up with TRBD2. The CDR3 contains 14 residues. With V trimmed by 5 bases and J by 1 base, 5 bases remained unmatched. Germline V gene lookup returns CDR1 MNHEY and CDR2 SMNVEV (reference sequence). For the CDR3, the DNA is TGTGCCAGCAGTCAGACAGCGGGATCCTACGAGCAGTACTTC. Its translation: CASSQTAGSYEQYF.

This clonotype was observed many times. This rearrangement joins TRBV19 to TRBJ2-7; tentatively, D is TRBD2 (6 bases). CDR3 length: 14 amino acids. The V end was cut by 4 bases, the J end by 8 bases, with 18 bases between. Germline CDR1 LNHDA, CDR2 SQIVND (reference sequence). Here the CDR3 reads CASSRLAESTKQYF. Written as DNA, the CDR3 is TGTGCCAGTAGTAGGTTAGCGGAGAGTACGAAGCAGTACTTC. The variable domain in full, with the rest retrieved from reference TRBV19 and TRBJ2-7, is DGGITQSPKYLFRKEGQNVTLSCEQNLNHDAMYWYRQDPGQGLRLIYYSQIVNDFQKGDIAEGYSVSREKKESFPLTVTSAQKNPTAFYLCASSRLAESTKQYFGPGTRLTVT.

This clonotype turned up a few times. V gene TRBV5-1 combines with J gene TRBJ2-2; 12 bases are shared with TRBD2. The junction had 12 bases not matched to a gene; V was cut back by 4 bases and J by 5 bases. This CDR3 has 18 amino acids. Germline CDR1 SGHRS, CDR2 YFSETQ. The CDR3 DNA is TGCGCCAGCAGCGGATTCCCGGGACTAGCGGGTAGGACCGGGGAGCTGTTTTTT. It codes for CASSGFPGLAGRTGELFF. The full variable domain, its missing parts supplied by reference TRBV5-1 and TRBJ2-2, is KAGVTQTPRYLIKTRGQQVTLSCSPISGHRSVSWYQQTPGQGLQFLFEYFSETQRNKGNFPGRFSGRQFSNSRSEMNVSTLELGDSALYLCASSGFPGLAGRTGELFFGEGSRLTVL.

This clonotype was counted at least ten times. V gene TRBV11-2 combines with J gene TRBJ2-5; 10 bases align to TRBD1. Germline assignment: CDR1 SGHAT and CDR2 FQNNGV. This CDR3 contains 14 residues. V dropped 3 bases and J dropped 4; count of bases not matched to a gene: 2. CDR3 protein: CASSLTGGLETQYF. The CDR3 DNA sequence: TGTGCCAGCAGCTTGACAGGGGGCTTAGAGACCCAGTACTTC.

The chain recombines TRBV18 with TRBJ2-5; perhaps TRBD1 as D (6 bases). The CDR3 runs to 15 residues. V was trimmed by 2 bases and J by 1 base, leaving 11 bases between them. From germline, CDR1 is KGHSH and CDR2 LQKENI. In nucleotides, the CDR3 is TGTGCCAGCTCACCATTCGAGACAGGCCAAGAGACCCAGTACTTC. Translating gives CASSPFETGQETQYF.

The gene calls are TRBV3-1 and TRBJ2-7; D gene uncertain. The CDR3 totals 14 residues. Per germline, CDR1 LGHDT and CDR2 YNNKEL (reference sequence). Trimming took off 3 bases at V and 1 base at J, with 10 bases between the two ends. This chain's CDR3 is CASSQSRASYEQYF. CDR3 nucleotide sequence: TGTGCCAGCAGCCAGAGCCGGGCGTCCTACGAGCAGTACTTC.

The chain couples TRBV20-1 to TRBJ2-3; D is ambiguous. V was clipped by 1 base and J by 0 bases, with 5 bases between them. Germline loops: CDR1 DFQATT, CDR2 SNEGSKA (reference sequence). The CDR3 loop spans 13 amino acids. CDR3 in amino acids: CSARVPSTDTQYF. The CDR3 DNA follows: TGCAGTGCTAGAGTCCCGAGCACAGATACGCAGTATTTT.

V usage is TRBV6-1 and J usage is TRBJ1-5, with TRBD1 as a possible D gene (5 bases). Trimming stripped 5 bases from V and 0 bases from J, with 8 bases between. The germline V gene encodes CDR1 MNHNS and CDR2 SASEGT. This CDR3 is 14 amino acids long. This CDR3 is CASSRTPSNQPQHF. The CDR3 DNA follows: TGTGCCAGCAGTCGGACACCTAGCAATCAGCCCCAGCATTTT.

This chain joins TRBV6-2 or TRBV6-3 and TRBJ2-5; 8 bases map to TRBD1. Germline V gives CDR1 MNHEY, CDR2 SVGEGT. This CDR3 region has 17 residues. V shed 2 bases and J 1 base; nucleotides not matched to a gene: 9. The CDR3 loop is CASSYVTGTGVQETQYF. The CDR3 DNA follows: TGTGCCAGCAGTTACGTGACAGGGACAGGCGTCCAAGAGACCCAGTACTTC.

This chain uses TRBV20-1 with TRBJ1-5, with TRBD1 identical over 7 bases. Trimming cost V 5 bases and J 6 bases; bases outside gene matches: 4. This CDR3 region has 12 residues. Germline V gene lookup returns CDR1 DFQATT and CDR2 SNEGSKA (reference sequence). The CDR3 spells CSAEQGTQPQHF. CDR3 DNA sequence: TGCAGTGCTGAACAGGGGACTCAGCCCCAGCATTTT.

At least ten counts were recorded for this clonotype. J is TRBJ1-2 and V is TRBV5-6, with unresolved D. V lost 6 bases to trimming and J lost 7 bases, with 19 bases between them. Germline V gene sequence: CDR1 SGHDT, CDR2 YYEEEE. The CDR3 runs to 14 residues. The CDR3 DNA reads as TGTGCCAGCACCAACGGTAGGCGGACCCCTGGCTACACCTTC. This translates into CASTNGRRTPGYTF.

CDR3 DNA: TGTGCCATATCCCCGGACGGCGGGGCGGGGGCCGAGCAGTACTTC. Protein product: CAISPDGGAGAEQYF. This chain connects TRBV10-3 to TRBJ2-7; the D gene is possibly TRBD2 (7 bases). The V and J ends lost 9 bases and 6 bases respectively, with 24 bases between them. Germline V lookup: CDR1 ENHRY, CDR2 SYGVKD. CDR3 length equals 15 residues.

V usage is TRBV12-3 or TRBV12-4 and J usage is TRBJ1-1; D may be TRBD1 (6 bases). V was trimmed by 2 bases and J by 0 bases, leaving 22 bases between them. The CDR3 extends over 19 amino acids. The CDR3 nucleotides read TGTGCCAGCAGTTTAATCGATGCCCGCAGGGGACTTATGAACACTGAAGCTTTCTTT. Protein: CASSLIDARRGLMNTEAFF.

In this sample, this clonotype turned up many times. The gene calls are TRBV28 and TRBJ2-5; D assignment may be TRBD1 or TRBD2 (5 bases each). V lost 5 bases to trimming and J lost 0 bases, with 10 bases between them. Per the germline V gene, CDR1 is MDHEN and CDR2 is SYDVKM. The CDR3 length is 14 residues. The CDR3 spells CASSEGKYQETQYF. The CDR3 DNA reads TGTGCCAGCAGTGAGGGGAAGTACCAAGAGACCCAGTACTTC. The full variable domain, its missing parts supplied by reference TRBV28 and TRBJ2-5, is DVKVTQSSRYLVKRTGEKVFLECVQDMDHENMFWYRQDPGLGLRLIYFSYDVKMKEKGDIPEGYSVSREKKERFSLILESASTNQTSMYLCASSEGKYQETQYFGPGTRLLVL.

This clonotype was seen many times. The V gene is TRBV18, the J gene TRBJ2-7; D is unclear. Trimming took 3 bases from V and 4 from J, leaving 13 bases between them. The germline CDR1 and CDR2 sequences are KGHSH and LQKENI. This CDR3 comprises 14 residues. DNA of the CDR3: TGTGCCAGCTCACCTCCCTCCCCGGCGTACGAGCAGTACTTC. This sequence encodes CASSPPSPAYEQYF.

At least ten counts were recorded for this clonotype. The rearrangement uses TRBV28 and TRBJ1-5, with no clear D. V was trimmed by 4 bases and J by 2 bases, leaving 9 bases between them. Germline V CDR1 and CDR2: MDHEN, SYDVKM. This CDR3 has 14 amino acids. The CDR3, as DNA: TGTGCCAGCAGTTCCGGGGTTCGCAATCAGCCCCAGCATTTT. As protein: CASSSGVRNQPQHF.

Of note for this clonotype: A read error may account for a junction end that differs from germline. The CDR3 sequence is CASHSTDQGFGNYGCTF. DNA for the CDR3: TGTGCCAGCCATTCAACAGACCAGGGTTTCGGCAACTATGGCTGCACCTTC. The V gene is TRBV18, the J gene TRBJ1-2; D possibly corresponds to TRBD1 (5 bases). Germline V CDR1 and CDR2: KGHSH, LQKENI. The CDR3 consists of 17 residues.

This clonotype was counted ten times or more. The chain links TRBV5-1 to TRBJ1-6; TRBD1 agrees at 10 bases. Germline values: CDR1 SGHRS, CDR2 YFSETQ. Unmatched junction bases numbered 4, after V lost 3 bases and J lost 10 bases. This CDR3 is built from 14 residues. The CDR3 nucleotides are TGCGCCAGCAGCTCAGGACAGGGGGGGTCACCCCTCCACTTT. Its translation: CASSSGQGGSPLHF.